This TCR beta chain was identified in a study of blood T cell repertoires in COVID-19. About the research overall: Whether acute or convalescent, the COVID-19 samples came from the United States, Italy and Spain. Nucleic acid was either cDNA or gDNA, and it came from T cells, B-cell-depleted T cells, or PBMCs.

As processed by the authors: Counts of nucleated cells, estimated from reference gene primer amplification, were obtained. Profiled with immunoSEQ multiplex PCR; TCRdb holds only in-frame clones, not every one. V and J calls and clone size are those listed in that table; D and trimming were worked out from the DNA. Of around 250,000 clones listed, about four fifths are singletons. The receptor comes from a man younger than 45 who had recovered from COVID-19. Sequencing used peripheral blood.

The CDR3 reads CASSGKTGAATNEKLFF. DNA for the CDR3: TGCGCCAGCAGCGGCAAGACAGGGGCTGCAACTAATGAAAAACTGTTTTTT. V is TRBV5-1 and J is TRBJ1-4; 8 bases are shared with TRBD1. The CDR3 length is 17 residues. The germline V gene encodes CDR1 SGHRS and CDR2 YFSETQ. V was clipped by 4 bases and J by 0 bases; unmatched bases: 8.